This TCR beta chain was sequenced during a study of T cell responses to AZD1222 COVID-19 vaccine. Looked up from germline, CDR1 is SGHKS and CDR2 is YYEKEE (reference sequence). There are 16 residues in the CDR3. Germline trimming cut 5 bases from V and 5 bases from J; bases unmatched to any gene: 11. Here immunoSEQ multiplex PCR was the method, and the copy in TCRdb shows in-frame clones only, minus some. Among about 90,000 clones listed, roughly 88% were seen once. On this clone itself: Antigen specificity is unknown.

The study's findings and limits: Clonal diversity was possibly underestimated; the donors were predominantly white British and more often female.

V usage is TRBV5-5 and J usage is TRBJ2-5; 11 bases fit TRBD2. The source was peripheral blood, collected on day 0 of AZD1222 vaccination. This TCR was sampled from an adult in good health. DNA of the CDR3: TGTGCCAGCAGACCGTCACTAGCGGGAGTGAGGGAGACCCAGTACTTC. Its translation is CASRPSLAGVRETQYF.